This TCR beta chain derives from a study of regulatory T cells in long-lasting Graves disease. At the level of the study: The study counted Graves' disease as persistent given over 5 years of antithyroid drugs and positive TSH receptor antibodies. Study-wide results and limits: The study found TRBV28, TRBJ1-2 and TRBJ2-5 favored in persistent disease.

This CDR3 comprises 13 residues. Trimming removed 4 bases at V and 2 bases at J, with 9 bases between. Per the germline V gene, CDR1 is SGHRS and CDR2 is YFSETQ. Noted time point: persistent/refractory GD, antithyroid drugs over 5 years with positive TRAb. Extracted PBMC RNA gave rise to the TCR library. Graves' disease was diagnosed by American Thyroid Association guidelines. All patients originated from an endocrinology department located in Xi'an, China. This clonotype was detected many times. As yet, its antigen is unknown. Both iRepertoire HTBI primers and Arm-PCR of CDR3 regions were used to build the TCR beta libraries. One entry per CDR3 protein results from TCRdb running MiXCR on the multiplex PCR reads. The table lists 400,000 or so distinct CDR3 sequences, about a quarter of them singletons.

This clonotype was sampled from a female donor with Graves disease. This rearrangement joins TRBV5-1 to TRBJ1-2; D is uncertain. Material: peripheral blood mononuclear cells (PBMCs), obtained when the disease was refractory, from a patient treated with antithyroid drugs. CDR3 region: CASSQEGNYGYTF. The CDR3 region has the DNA TGCGCCAGCAGCCAGGAGGGAAACTATGGCTACACCTTC.